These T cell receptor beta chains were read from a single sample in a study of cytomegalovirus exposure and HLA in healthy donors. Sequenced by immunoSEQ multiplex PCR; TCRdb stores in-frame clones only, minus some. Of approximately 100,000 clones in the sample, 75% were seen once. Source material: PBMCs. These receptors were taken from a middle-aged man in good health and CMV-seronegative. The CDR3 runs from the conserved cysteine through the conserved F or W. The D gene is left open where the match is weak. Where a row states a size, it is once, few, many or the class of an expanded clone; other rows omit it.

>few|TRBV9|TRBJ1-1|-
CATEVDMAGNMNTEAFF
TGTGCCACCGAGGTAGACATGGCAGGGAATATGAACACTGAAGCTTTCTTT
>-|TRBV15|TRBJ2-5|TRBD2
CATSRGSGALRETQYF
TGTGCCACCAGCAGGGGTAGCGGGGCCTTACGCGAGACCCAGTACTTC
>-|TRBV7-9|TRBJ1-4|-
CASSVEREKLFF
TGTGCCAGCAGCGTGGAGCGGGAAAAACTGTTTTTT
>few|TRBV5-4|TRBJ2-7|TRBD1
CASSWQDRGTREQYF
TGTGCCAGCAGCTGGCAGGACAGGGGGACCCGCGAGCAGTACTTC
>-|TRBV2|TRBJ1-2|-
CASSRGGSNYGYTF
TGTGCCAGCTCCCGGGGGGGGTCTAACTATGGCTACACCTTC
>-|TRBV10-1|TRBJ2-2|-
CASGQSGDTGELFF
TGCGCCAGCGGGCAGAGCGGAGACACCGGGGAGCTGTTTTTT
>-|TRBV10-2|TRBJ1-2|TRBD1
CASSESSGRGDGYTF
TGCGCCAGCAGTGAGTCGAGCGGCAGGGGGGATGGCTACACCTTC
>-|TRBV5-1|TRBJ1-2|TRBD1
CASSLGTGGIGYTF
TGCGCCAGCAGCTTGGGGACAGGGGGAATTGGCTACACCTTC
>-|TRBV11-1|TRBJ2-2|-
CASSNTPENTGELFF
TGTGCCAGCAGCAATACTCCTGAGAACACCGGGGAGCTGTTTTTT
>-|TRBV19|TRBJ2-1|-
CASSTGYNEQFF
TGTGCCAGTAGTACCGGCTACAATGAGCAGTTCTTC
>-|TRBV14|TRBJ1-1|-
CASSQGPWGTLNRRNTEAFF
TGTGCCAGCAGCCAAGGTCCTTGGGGCACCCTAAATAGGCGGAACACTGAAGCTTTCTTT
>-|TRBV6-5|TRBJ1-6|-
CASSYKRGYNSPLHF
TGTGCCAGCAGTTACAAGCGCGGATATAATTCACCCCTCCACTTT
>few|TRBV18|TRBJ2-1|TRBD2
CASSPSGGGANEQFF
TGTGCCAGCTCACCTAGTGGCGGGGGGGCCAATGAGCAGTTCTTC
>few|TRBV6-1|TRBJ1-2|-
CASSELTGQNYGYTF
TGTGCCAGCAGTGAATTAACGGGACAAAACTATGGCTACACCTTC
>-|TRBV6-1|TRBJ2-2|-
CASRGGAWNTGELFF
TGTGCCAGCAGAGGGGGGGCCTGGAACACCGGGGAGCTGTTTTTT
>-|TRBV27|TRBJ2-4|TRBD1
CASSSDRVAKNIQYF
TGTGCCAGCAGTTCAGACAGGGTAGCCAAAAACATTCAGTACTTC
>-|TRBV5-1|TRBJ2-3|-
CASSDGGSRATDTQYF
TGCGCCAGCAGCGACGGGGGATCCCGGGCCACAGATACGCAGTATTTT
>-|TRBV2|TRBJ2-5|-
CASIWGPETQYF
TGTGCCAGCATTTGGGGCCCAGAGACCCAGTACTTC
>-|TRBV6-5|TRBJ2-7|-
CASSRTSDEQYF
TGTGCCAGCAGTCGTACGTCAGACGAGCAGTACTTC
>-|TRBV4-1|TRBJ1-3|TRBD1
CASSQQGAIGRNTIYF
TGCGCCAGCAGCCAACAGGGGGCGATTGGAAGAAACACCATATATTTT
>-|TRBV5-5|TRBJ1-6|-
CASSLVTIPGFSYNSPLHF
TGTGCCAGCAGCTTGGTTACTATTCCGGGATTCTCCTATAATTCACCCCTCCACTTT
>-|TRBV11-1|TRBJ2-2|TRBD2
CASSPRTSGGYTGELFF
TGTGCCAGCAGCCCCCGGACTAGCGGGGGGTACACCGGGGAGCTGTTTTTT
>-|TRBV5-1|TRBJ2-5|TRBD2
CASSWAGVYQETQYF
TGCGCCAGCAGCTGGGCGGGAGTTTACCAAGAGACCCAGTACTTC
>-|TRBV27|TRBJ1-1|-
CASSRVRGTEAFF
TGTGCCAGCAGCCGGGTCCGGGGCACTGAAGCTTTCTTT
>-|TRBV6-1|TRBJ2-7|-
CASSEGLAGPSYEQYF
TGTGCCAGCAGTGAAGGACTGGCAGGGCCTTCCTACGAGCAGTACTTC
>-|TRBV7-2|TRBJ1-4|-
CASSLMGQGEKLFF
TGTGCCAGCAGCTTAATGGGGCAGGGTGAAAAACTGTTTTTT
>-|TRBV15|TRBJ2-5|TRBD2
CATSGRAGQQETQYF
TGTGCCACCAGCGGGAGGGCCGGCCAACAAGAGACCCAGTACTTC
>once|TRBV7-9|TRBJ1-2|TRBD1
CASSLARQGFFYGYTF
TGTGCCAGCAGCTTAGCAAGACAGGGGTTCTTCTATGGCTACACCTTC
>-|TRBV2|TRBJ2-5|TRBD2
CASRTTSVETQYF
TGTGCCAGCCGGACCACTAGCGTGGAGACCCAGTACTTC
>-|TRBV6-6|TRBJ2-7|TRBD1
CASSGQPGQGSREQYF
TGTGCCAGCAGTGGCCAACCGGGACAGGGCTCGCGCGAGCAGTACTTC
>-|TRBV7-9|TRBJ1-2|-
CASSLWRDTNYGYTF
TGTGCCAGCAGCCTCTGGAGGGATACTAACTATGGCTACACCTTC
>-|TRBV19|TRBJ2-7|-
CASSRDNGVFQYF
TGTGCCAGTAGTAGGGACAACGGGGTCTTCCAGTACTTC
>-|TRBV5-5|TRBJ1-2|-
CASSFAQGSGGYTF
TGTGCCAGCAGCTTCGCTCAGGGTAGTGGAGGCTACACCTTC
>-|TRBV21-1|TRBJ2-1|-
CASSKGQGRYNEQFF
TGTGCCAGCAGCAAAGGGCAGGGTCGGTACAATGAGCAGTTCTTC
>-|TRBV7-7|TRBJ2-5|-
CALQKQETQYF
TGTGCCCTGCAGAAGCAAGAGACCCAGTACTTC
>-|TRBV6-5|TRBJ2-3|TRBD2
CASSYFGGETDTQYF
TGTGCCAGCAGTTACTTTGGGGGGGAAACAGATACGCAGTATTTT
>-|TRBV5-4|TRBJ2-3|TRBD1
CASSLAVGDSSYF
TGTGCCAGCAGCTTGGCCGTGGGGGACAGTTCGTATTTT
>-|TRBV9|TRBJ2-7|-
CASSVSGAPSYEQYF
TGTGCCAGCAGCGTATCAGGCGCCCCCTCCTACGAGCAGTACTTC
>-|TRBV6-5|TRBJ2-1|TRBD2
CASSPSGRYNEQFF
TGTGCCAGCAGTCCTAGCGGGAGATACAATGAGCAGTTCTTC
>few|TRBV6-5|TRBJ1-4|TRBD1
CASRQTGGTNEKLFF
TGTGCCAGCAGACAAACAGGGGGGACTAATGAAAAACTGTTTTTT
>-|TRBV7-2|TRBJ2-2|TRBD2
CASRLAGGPNTGELFF
TGTGCCAGCAGACTAGCGGGGGGCCCGAACACCGGGGAGCTGTTTTTT
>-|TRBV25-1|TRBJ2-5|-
CASSAPGERKETQYF
TGTGCCAGCAGTGCTCCCGGAGAGCGGAAAGAGACCCAGTACTTC
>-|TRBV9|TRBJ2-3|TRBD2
CASSVDSGGTDTQYF
TGTGCCAGCAGCGTGGATAGCGGGGGGACAGATACGCAGTATTTT